At least ten counts were recorded for the clone carrying this TCR beta chain. Its target is unknown. Both iRepertoire HTBI primers and Arm-PCR of CDR3 regions were used to build the TCR beta libraries. Each CDR3 protein gets one entry after TCRdb re-called the multiplex PCR reads with MiXCR. The sample includes under 300,000 distinct CDR3 sequences, about 19% of them seen just once. The time point denotes: newly diagnosed GD, antithyroid drugs for less than 3 months. PBMC RNA was the source of the TCR library. This entry is derived from a study of regulatory T cells in long-lasting Graves disease. Study context: Graves' patients diagnosed newly had used antithyroid drugs under 3 months. Study-wide findings and caveats: Patients with persistent Graves' had lower TCR diversity than newly diagnosed patients. Possibly, accuracy suffered from the small sample size.

The sequencing here drew on peripheral blood mononuclear cells (PBMCs), taken at new diagnosis, from a patient treated with antithyroid drugs. The receptor's source is a female donor with Graves disease.

The DNA of the CDR3 is TGTGCCATCAGTGTCGGGGACCAAGAGACCCAGTACTTC. This sequence encodes CAISVGDQETQYF. The V and J genes are TRBV10-3 and TRBJ2-5; TRBD2 is a possible D gene (5 bases). The CDR3 consists of 13 residues. The V gene's germline CDR1 is ENHRY and CDR2 SYGVKD. Trimming stripped 4 bases from V and 0 bases from J, with 6 bases between.